A single TCR beta chain is shown here with its context. These data are taken from a study of blood T cell repertoires in COVID-19. Germline CDR1 SGHDT, CDR2 YYEEEE. CDR3 length: 14 residues. V shed 4 bases, J shed 4 bases, and the junction held 5 bases outside the gene matches. Sequenced by immunoSEQ multiplex PCR; TCRdb stores in-frame clones only, minus some. Found here are about 240,000 clones, 86% of them singletons; the top ten hold 9% to 15%. This rearrangement joins TRBV5-6 to TRBJ1-2; 9 bases line up with TRBD1. The source of this sequence is a man aged 80 or over with acute or convalescent COVID-19. Sequencing was carried out using peripheral blood. The CDR3 DNA is TGTGCCAGCAGCGGAGAACAGGGGGCCTATGGCTACACCTTC. Translating it yields CASSGEQGAYGYTF.